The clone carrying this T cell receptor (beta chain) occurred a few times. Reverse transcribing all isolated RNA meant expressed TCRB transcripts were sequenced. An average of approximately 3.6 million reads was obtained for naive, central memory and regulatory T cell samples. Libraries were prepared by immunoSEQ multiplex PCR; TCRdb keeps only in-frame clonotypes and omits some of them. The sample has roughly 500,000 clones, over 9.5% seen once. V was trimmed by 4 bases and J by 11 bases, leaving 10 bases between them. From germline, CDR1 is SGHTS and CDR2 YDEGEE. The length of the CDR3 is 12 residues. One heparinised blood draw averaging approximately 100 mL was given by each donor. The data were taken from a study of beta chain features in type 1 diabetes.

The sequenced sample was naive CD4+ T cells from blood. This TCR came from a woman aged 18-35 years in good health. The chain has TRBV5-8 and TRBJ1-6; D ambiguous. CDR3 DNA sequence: TGTGCCAGCAGCCGACAAAATCCACCCCTCCACTTT. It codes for CASSRQNPPLHF.